Listed below are T cell receptor beta chains from one sample, sequenced in a study of blood T cell repertoires in COVID-19. Profiling relied on immunoSEQ multiplex PCR, and the TCRdb table lists in-frame clones only, not all of them. This repertoire shows 120,000 or so clones, roughly 83% found once; its top ten account for approximately 35%. Source material: peripheral blood. The receptors shown here come from a man aged 35 to 55 with active or convalescent COVID-19. CDR3s include the opening cysteine and the closing phenylalanine or tryptophan. The D gene is left open where the match is weak. Where a row states a size, it is once, few, many or the class of an expanded clone; other rows omit it.

D gene,clone size,V gene,J gene,CDR3 DNA,CDR3 protein
-,-,TRBV13,TRBJ1-2,TGTGCCAGCAGCTCCGACGGGTATGGCTACACCTTC,CASSSDGYGYTF
-,-,TRBV2,TRBJ1-1,TGTGCCAGCAGTGATAGGACATACCTGGAAGCTTTCTTT,CASSDRTYLEAFF
-,-,TRBV14,TRBJ1-4,TGTGCCAGCAGCCAGTCGCGGCCAAGATCCGAAAAACTGTTTTTT,CASSQSRPRSEKLFF
TRBD1,few,TRBV18,TRBJ1-2,TGTGCCAGCTCACCAAAGGGGGCTGAGGGCTACACCTTC,CASSPKGAEGYTF
TRBD1,many,TRBV2,TRBJ2-7,TGTGCCAGCACTCACAGGGGAAAGTACGAGCAGTACTTC,CASTHRGKYEQYF
-,-,TRBV10-3,TRBJ2-7,TGTGCCATCAGTGAAAACAGGGACGAGCAGTACTTC,CAISENRDEQYF
-,-,TRBV7-2,TRBJ1-6,TGTGCCAGCAGCTTACCGACAGTTTTGGGTTCACCCCTCCACTTT,CASSLPTVLGSPLHF
-,-,TRBV20-1,TRBJ2-7,TGCAGTGCTAGCGCGTCCTACGAGCAGTACTTC,CSASASYEQYF
TRBD2,-,TRBV13,TRBJ2-3,TGTGCCAGCAGCACCAGAGCGGGGGCGGGGGATACGCAGTATTTT,CASSTRAGAGDTQYF
TRBD2,-,TRBV10-3,TRBJ2-1,TGTGCCATCAGTGAGTCGAACAGGACTAGCGGGGGGGCCCCAAATGAGCAGTTCTTC,CAISESNRTSGGAPNEQFF
-,-,TRBV6-5,TRBJ2-4,TGTGCCAGCGAGATGCCCCCGAACATTCAGTACTTC,CASEMPPNIQYF
-,-,TRBV27,TRBJ1-1,TGTGCCAGCAGTACAAGGTGGGGCCTCGAAGCTTTCTTT,CASSTRWGLEAFF
TRBD1,once,TRBV7-9,TRBJ1-1,TGTGCCAGCAGCTTAAACTCAGGGGGAACTACTGAAGCTTTCTTT,CASSLNSGGTTEAFF
TRBD2,-,TRBV5-1,TRBJ2-1,TGCGCCAGCGGAGGACCGAAACTAGCGGGGGCATCCTACAATGAGCAGTTCTTC,CASGGPKLAGASYNEQFF
-,-,TRBV2,TRBJ2-3,TGTGCCAGCAGTGCAACAGATACGCAGTATTTT,CASSATDTQYF
TRBD1,-,TRBV29-1,TRBJ1-2,TGCAGCGTTAGGACAGGGTCCAACTATGGCTACACCTTC,CSVRTGSNYGYTF
TRBD1,once,TRBV5-1,TRBJ2-5,TGCGCCAGCAGCCCCCGGACAGGGGAGGACCAGTACTTC,CASSPRTGEDQYF
-,-,TRBV6-2/TRBV6-3,TRBJ2-3,TGTGCCAGCAGTCCATCAGGGGTTTCCACAGATACGCAGTATTTT,CASSPSGVSTDTQYF
TRBD1,-,TRBV5-8,TRBJ1-5,TGTGCCAGCAGCCCCGGACAGGTCGGTCAGCCCCAGCATTTT,CASSPGQVGQPQHF
TRBD1,-,TRBV6-5,TRBJ1-1,TGTGCCAGCAGTTCCCAGGGGGCGGGCACTGAAGCTTTCTTT,CASSSQGAGTEAFF
TRBD1,-,TRBV7-9,TRBJ1-2,TGTGCCAGCAGTCCGCCGGGACAGGGGATAGGCTACACCTTC,CASSPPGQGIGYTF
-,-,TRBV11-1,TRBJ1-6,TGTGCCAGCAGCTTATCCGATAGTGATAATTCACCCCTCCACTTT,CASSLSDSDNSPLHF
-,-,TRBV19,TRBJ2-1,TGTGCCAGTAGTATTGATTATCGGTCCTACAATGAGCAGTTCTTC,CASSIDYRSYNEQFF
-,-,TRBV4-2,TRBJ1-6,TGTGCCAGCAGCCTCACAGGGTCGGATTCACCCCTCCACTTT,CASSLTGSDSPLHF
-,-,TRBV30,TRBJ1-6,TGTGCCTGGAGTGGACAGTTTAATTCACCCCTCCACTTT,CAWSGQFNSPLHF
TRBD1,-,TRBV9,TRBJ2-7,TGTGCCAGCAGCGCAAGGGGCGGACAGGGTGCGGACGAGCAGTACTTC,CASSARGGQGADEQYF
TRBD2,-,TRBV30,TRBJ2-3,TGTGCCTGGAACCTACCGGGACTAACTAGCACAGATACGCAGTATTTT,CAWNLPGLTSTDTQYF
-,-,TRBV6-5,TRBJ2-3,TGTGCCAGCAGTTACTCGTTCGGGAGTAGCACAGATACGCAGTATTTT,CASSYSFGSSTDTQYF
TRBD2,-,TRBV30,TRBJ2-5,TGTGCCTGGAGTGTACGACTAGCTGGGGGGACCCAGTACTTC,CAWSVRLAGGTQYF
-,-,TRBV19,TRBJ1-2,TGTGCCAGTAACCCGACACTTACTAACTATGGCTACACCTTC,CASNPTLTNYGYTF
TRBD1,few,TRBV7-3,TRBJ2-6,TGTGCCAGCAGCTCCCTGGGACAGACTATTTCGCCCGGGGCCAACGTCCTGACTTTC,CASSSLGQTISPGANVLTF
-,few,TRBV4-1,TRBJ1-4,TGCGCCAGCAGCCAAGATCATAGGGCTCGAGGGGAAAAACTGTTTTTT,CASSQDHRARGEKLFF
-,-,TRBV10-3,TRBJ1-3,TGTGCCATCAGTGCAGACACCTCTGGAAACACCATATATTTT,CAISADTSGNTIYF
TRBD1,-,TRBV12-3/TRBV12-4,TRBJ1-3,TGTGCCAGCGATCGGGGGACAGACACCATATATTTT,CASDRGTDTIYF
-,-,TRBV6-2/TRBV6-3,TRBJ2-7,TGTGCCAGCAGTAAGGGACTCCTCTCCTACGAGCAGTACTTC,CASSKGLLSYEQYF
-,-,TRBV18,TRBJ2-1,TGTGCCAGCTCACTAGGCGGGGCAAGGGCCAATGAGCAGTTCTTC,CASSLGGARANEQFF
-,once,TRBV7-2,TRBJ2-7,TGTGCCAGCAGCTTGGACAGTAAGGGCTCCTACGAGCAGTACTTC,CASSLDSKGSYEQYF
-,-,TRBV9,TRBJ1-2,TGTGCCAGCAACCAACTCGGGGAGAACGGGTATGGCTACACCTTC,CASNQLGENGYGYTF
TRBD2,-,TRBV6-2/TRBV6-3,TRBJ2-1,TGTGCCAGCAGTTATATTCCTAGGGCGGGAGGCCAGAACAATGAGCAGTTCTTC,CASSYIPRAGGQNNEQFF
TRBD1,-,TRBV4-1,TRBJ2-1,TGCGCCAGCAGTAATCCGAGACAGGGCGGGAATGAGCAGTTCTTC,CASSNPRQGGNEQFF
-,-,TRBV6-5,TRBJ1-3,TGTGCCAGCAGTTACTCGAGAGGGAACTCTGGAAACACCATATATTTT,CASSYSRGNSGNTIYF
TRBD2,-,TRBV9,TRBJ2-2,TGTGCCAGCAGCGTACTAGCGGGAGTGACCGGGGAGCTGTTTTTT,CASSVLAGVTGELFF